This T cell receptor beta chain was captured in a study of blood T cell repertoires in COVID-19. As handled by the study authors: Estimates of nucleated cell counts were drawn from the amplification of reference gene primers. Sequencing was performed with immunoSEQ multiplex PCR; in TCRdb, only in-frame clones are kept and a portion is missing. V and J calls and clone size are given by that table; D and trimming were obtained from the DNA. The sample holds 200,000 to 250,000 clones; 90% are singletons and the top ten take about 14%. Participants came from about two dozen US areas, aged about 18 to 89 years. Cohort placement rested on clinical history that participants reported themselves. The CDR3 length is 14 residues. The germline V gene encodes CDR1 MNHEY and CDR2 SVGAGI. V was shortened by 7 bases and J by 5 bases, with 15 bases between the two germline ends.

Material: PBMCs or T cells enriched from blood (not recorded which). The TCR comes from a man under 40 who had been exposed to COVID-19. The V call is TRBV6-5, the J call TRBJ1-5, with a weak D call TRBD1 (5 bases). The CDR3 DNA sequence: TGTGCCAGCAAGGGTCAGGGTCGGGATCAGCCCCAGCATTTT. Translation: CASKGQGRDQPQHF.